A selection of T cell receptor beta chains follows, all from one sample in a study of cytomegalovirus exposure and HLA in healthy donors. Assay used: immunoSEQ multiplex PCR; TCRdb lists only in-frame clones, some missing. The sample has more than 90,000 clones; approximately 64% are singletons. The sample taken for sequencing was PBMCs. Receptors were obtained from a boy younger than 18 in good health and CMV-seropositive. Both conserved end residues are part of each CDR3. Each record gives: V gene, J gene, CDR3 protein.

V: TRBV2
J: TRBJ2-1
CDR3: CASSQTRLANNEQFF

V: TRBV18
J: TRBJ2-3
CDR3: CASSPREGTDTQYF

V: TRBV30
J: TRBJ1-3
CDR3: CAWGEDTEAGNTIYF

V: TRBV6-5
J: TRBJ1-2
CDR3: CASSRQGGRGGYTF

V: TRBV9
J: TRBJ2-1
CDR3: CASSVWGLSYNEQFF

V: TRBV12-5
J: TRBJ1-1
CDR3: CASGLVPGWGLETEAFF

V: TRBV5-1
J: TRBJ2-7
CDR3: CASSLTTSGGAGSYEQYF

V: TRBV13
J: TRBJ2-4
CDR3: CASSRGPLLAKNIQYF

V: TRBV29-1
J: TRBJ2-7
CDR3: CSVEMDYSYEQYF

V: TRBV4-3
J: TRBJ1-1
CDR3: CASTGTGNSEAFF

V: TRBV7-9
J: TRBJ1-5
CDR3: CASSANGTDRQPQHF

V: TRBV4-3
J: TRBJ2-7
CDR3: CASSQAEDGRGDEQYF

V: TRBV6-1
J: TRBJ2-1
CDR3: CASSELAGGLGEQFF

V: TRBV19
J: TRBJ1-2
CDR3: CASSISGGPNYGYTF

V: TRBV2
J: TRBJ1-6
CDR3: CASSEAPSSYNSPLHF

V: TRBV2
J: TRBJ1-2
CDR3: CASSRVNYGYTF

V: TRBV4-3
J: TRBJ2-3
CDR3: CASSQDRTSGRSDTQYF

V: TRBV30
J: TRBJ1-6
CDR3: CAWRGQGLNSPLHF

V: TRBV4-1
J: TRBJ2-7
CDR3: CASSLAASRYEQYF

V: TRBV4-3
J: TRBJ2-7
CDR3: CASSPQELPGLNYEQYF

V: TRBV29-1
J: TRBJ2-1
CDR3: CSVGTSGPLLYNEQFF

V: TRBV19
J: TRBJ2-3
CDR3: CATVGRGLGTDTQYF

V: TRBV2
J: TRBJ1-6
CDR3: CASRAEGGSNSPLHF

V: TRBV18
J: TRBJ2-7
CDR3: CASSPLETYEQYF

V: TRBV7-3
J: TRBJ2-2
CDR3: CASSLKPSTGELFF

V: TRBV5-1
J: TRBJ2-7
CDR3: CASSLAGVVYEQYF

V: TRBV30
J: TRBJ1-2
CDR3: CARKGTGKDYGYTF

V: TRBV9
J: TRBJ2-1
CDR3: CASSVGRGSYNEQFF

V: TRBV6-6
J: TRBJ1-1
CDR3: CASTLLNTEAFF

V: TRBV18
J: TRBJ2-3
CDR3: CASSPSPGDTQYF

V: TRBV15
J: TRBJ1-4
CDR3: CATSREIGWEEKLFF

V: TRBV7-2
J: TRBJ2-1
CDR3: CASSARPRDNEQFF

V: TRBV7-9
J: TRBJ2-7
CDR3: CASSLQAYEQYF

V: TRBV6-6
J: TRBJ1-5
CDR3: CASSDDSWRNQPQHF

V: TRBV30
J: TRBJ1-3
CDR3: CAWSVHRQGERNTIYF

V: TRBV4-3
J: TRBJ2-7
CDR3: CASSQLAGHDEQYF

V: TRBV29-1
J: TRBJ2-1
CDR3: CSVEPLRDWSYNEQFF

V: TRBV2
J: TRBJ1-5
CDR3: CASSDRDRGYQPQHF

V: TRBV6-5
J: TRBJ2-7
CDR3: CASSPQQGPLPLYF

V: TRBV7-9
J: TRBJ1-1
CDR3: CASTASGRIPLNTEAFF

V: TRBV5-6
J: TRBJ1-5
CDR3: CASSYKSTGSQPQHF

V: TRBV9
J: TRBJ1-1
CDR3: CASRRGGAGTEAFF

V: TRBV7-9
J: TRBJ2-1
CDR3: CASSLSGFLAGARFF

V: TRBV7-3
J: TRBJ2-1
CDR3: CASSSPIAGGNYNEQFF

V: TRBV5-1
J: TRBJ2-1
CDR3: CASSASGVLYNEQFF